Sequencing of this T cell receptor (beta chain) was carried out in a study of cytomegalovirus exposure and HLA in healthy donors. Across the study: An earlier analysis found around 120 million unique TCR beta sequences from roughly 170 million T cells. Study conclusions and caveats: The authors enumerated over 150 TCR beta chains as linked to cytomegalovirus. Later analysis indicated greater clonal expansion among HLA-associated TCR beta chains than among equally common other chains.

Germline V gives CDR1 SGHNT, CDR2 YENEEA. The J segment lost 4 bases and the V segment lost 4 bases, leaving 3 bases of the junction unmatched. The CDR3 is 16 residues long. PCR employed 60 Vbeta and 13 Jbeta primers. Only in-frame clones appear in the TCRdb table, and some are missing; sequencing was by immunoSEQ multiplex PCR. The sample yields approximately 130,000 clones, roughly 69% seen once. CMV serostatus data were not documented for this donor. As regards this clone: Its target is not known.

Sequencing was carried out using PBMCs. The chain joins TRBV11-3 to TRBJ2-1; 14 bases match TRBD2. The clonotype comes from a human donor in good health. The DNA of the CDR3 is TGTGCCAGCAGCTCAGGGACTAGCGGGAGTTACAATGAGCAGTTCTTC. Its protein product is CASSSGTSGSYNEQFF.